This entry lists 23 T cell receptor beta chains sequenced from one sample in a study of CD8 T cells in ankylosing spondylitis. TCRdb independently ran MiXCR on the 5' RACE reads; one entry per CDR3 protein. The repertoire consists of roughly 86,000 distinct CDR3 sequences, with just under 9% occurring once and the leading ten covering roughly 5.6%. Material: blood, either unsorted or a sorted T cell fraction (not recorded which). The receptor set was obtained from a male donor with ankylosing spondylitis or in good health (not recorded which).

In its sample, this clonotype was seen many times. The gene calls are TRBV29-1 and TRBJ2-3, with TRBD1 as a possible D gene (6 bases). The CDR3 length is 13 residues. Trimming pared 0 bases from V and 4 bases from J, leaving 8 bases between. The V gene's germline CDR1 is SQVTM and CDR2 ANQGSEA. In nucleotides, the CDR3 is TGCAGCGTTGAAGAACAGGGCTCAGATACGCAGTATTTT. Translating it yields CSVEEQGSDTQYF.

The genes are TRBV7-9 and TRBJ1-5, with a weak D call TRBD1 (6 bases). Germline CDR1 SEHNR, CDR2 FQNEAQ (reference sequence). This CDR3 region has 15 residues. V lost 4 bases, J lost 1 base, and 11 bases lay in between. CDR3 protein: CASSSQGGSNQPQHF. Here the CDR3 DNA reads TGTGCCAGCAGCTCCCAAGGGGGGAGCAATCAGCCCCAGCATTTT.

This clonotype came up many times. The chain has TRBV12-3 or TRBV12-4 and TRBJ2-1; 10 nucleotides match TRBD1. The CDR3 covers 15 residues. The V segment lost 4 bases and the J segment 9 bases; nucleotides outside the gene matches: 9. CDR3 loop: CASSSRDRGGGEQFF. The CDR3 DNA reads TGTGCCAGCAGTTCCCGGGACAGGGGAGGCGGTGAGCAGTTCTTC.

At least ten counts were recorded for this clonotype. The V and J genes are TRBV11-3 and TRBJ1-1; D possibly corresponds to TRBD1 (6 bases). Germline values: CDR1 SGHNT, CDR2 YENEEA. This CDR3 comprises 13 residues. V was trimmed by 4 bases and J by 5 bases, leaving 11 bases between them. For the CDR3, the DNA is TGTGCCAGCAGCTCGACAGGCTTGACTGAAGCTTTCTTT. This sequence encodes CASSSTGLTEAFF.

The rearrangement links TRBV3-1 to TRBJ1-3; D gene uncertain. Trimming stripped 2 bases from V and 2 bases from J, with 10 bases between. CDR1 LGHDT and CDR2 YNNKEL come from the germline V gene (reference sequence). The CDR3 runs to 15 residues. The CDR3, as DNA: TGTGCCAGCAGCCAAACCGGGAGGCCTGGAAACACCATATATTTT. Its translation is CASSQTGRPGNTIYF.

This clonotype was found many times. This chain uses TRBV20-1 with TRBJ2-7; D is undetermined. This CDR3 contains 10 residues. Germline V gene lookup returns CDR1 DFQATT and CDR2 SNEGSKA (reference sequence). V shed 3 bases and J shed 6 bases, with 6 bases lying between them. The CDR3 spells CSASFPEQYF. Here the CDR3 DNA reads TGCAGTGCTAGTTTTCCCGAGCAGTACTTC.

As to this clonotype: A much larger clone lies one base from this, so it may be a read error. The chain couples TRBV5-1 to TRBJ2-3; a possible D gene is TRBD2 (6 bases). CDR3 size: 14 residues. The germline V gene encodes CDR1 SGHRS and CDR2 YFSETQ. CDR3 sequence: CAGSLGRYTDTQYF. DNA for the CDR3: TGCGCCGGCAGCTTAGGGAGGTACACAGATACGCAGTATTTT.

This clonotype was detected ten times or more. The V call is TRBV10-2, the J call TRBJ2-5; weak D call: TRBD2 (7 bases). The length of the CDR3 is 17 residues. Trimming pared 6 bases from V and 5 bases from J, leaving 25 bases between. From germline, CDR1 is WSHSY and CDR2 SAAADI. The CDR3 loop reads CASRGMGGPGEGETQYF. For the CDR3, the DNA is TGCGCCAGCAGAGGGATGGGGGGGCCAGGGGAAGGGGAGACCCAGTACTTC.

This clonotype was seen repeatedly, ten times or more. The genes are TRBV11-2 and TRBJ2-1; 12 bases map to TRBD2. CDR1 is SGHAT, CDR2 FQNNGV, per germline. V was pared by 2 bases and J by 0 bases, with 8 bases of the junction left unmatched. The CDR3 is made up of 19 amino acids. The CDR3 DNA sequence: TGTGCCAGCAGCTTAATAACGGCTAGCGGGGGGGACTCCTACAATGAGCAGTTCTTC. Its translation: CASSLITASGGDSYNEQFF.

This clonotype was found a few times. The rearrangement links TRBV23-1 to TRBJ2-3; TRBD1 aligns across 9 bases. TRBV23-1 is designated an ORF whose function remains uncertain. The V and J ends lost 6 bases and 5 bases, in that order; junction bases with no gene match: 6. The CDR3 is made up of 14 amino acids. Here the CDR3 reads CASRGQGREDTQYF. The CDR3 DNA reads as TGCGCCAGCAGGGGACAGGGCCGGGAAGATACGCAGTATTTT.

This clonotype was seen more than once but under ten times. The chain combines TRBV7-3 with TRBJ2-5; maybe TRBD1 (5 bases). There are 15 residues in the CDR3. V was trimmed by 5 bases and J by 4 bases, leaving 17 bases between them. Germline assignment: CDR1 SGHTA and CDR2 FQGTGA. The CDR3 sequence is CASSHSGNPRETQYF. The CDR3, as DNA: TGTGCCAGCAGCCACTCAGGGAATCCGCGAGAGACCCAGTACTTC.

This clonotype was seen many times. The V and J genes are TRBV5-1 and TRBJ2-1, with 11 bases aligning to TRBD1. The CDR3 consists of 15 residues. Germline assignment: CDR1 SGHRS and CDR2 YFSETQ. Trimming at V came to 5 bases and at J to 6 bases, leaving 7 bases not matched to a gene. The CDR3 nucleotides read TGCGCCAGCAGGCGGACAGGGGGCGCGGGCAATGAGCAGTTCTTC. Its translation: CASRRTGGAGNEQFF.

This clonotype was counted only a few times. This chain joins TRBV7-2 and TRBJ1-2; unclear D gene. The V and J ends lost 1 base and 2 bases respectively, with 14 bases between them. The V gene's germline CDR1 is SGHTA and CDR2 FQGNSA. The CDR3 spans 16 residues. The CDR3 region is CASSLESGQLNYGYTF. The DNA of the CDR3 is TGTGCCAGCAGCTTAGAAAGCGGGCAGTTAAACTATGGCTACACCTTC.

This clonotype was counted ten times or more. The CDR3 here is CASSSGGGNYGYTF. CDR3 nucleotide sequence: TGCGCCAGCAGCTCCGGGGGGGGTAACTATGGCTACACCTTC. The V call is TRBV5-1, the J call TRBJ1-2; D perhaps matches TRBD1 (5 bases). The CDR3 runs 14 residues. The V end lost 3 bases, the J end lost 1 base, and 10 bases lay between the germline ends. Germline loops: CDR1 SGHRS, CDR2 YFSETQ.

This clonotype has ten or more counts. The rearrangement joins TRBV7-6 to TRBJ2-3; 12 nucleotides line up with TRBD2. CDR1 and CDR2 from the germline V gene are SGHVS and FNYEAQ. The CDR3 has 15 amino acids. The junction had 5 bases not matched to a gene; V was cut back by 2 bases and J by 8 bases. CDR3 sequence: CASSLPGLAGSTQYF. The CDR3 bases are TGTGCCAGCAGCTTACCCGGACTAGCGGGGTCTACGCAGTATTTT.

This clonotype has more than one count but fewer than ten. The chain joins TRBV3-1 to TRBJ2-7, with D perhaps TRBD2 (6 bases). The CDR3 consists of 11 residues. Germline V CDR1 and CDR2: LGHDT, YNNKEL (reference sequence). Trimming stripped 5 bases from V and 6 bases from J, with 8 bases between. CDR3 bases: TGTGCCAGCAGCTACGGGGGCGAGCAGTACTTC. Protein: CASSYGGEQYF.

This clonotype was observed a few times. This chain links TRBV7-9 with TRBJ2-5; D call uncertain. CDR1 is SEHNR and CDR2 is FQNEAQ in the germline V gene (reference sequence). The CDR3 consists of 15 residues. Trimming took off 1 base at V and 0 bases at J, with 9 bases between the two ends. The CDR3 bases are TGTGCCAGCAGCTTAGTTCCCCAGTACCAAGAGACCCAGTACTTC. Amino acids: CASSLVPQYQETQYF.

This clonotype was detected ten times or more. The V and J genes are TRBV9 and TRBJ2-1; D possibly uses TRBD1 or TRBD2 (5 bases each). CDR1 is SGDLS, CDR2 YYNGEE, per germline. There are 15 residues in the CDR3. The germline V and J ends were trimmed by 0 bases and 6 bases, with 13 bases remaining between them. CDR3 sequence reads: CASSVAGTEFNEQFF. In DNA, the CDR3 is TGTGCCAGCAGCGTAGCGGGGACCGAATTCAATGAGCAGTTCTTC.

A note on this clonotype: This clone may be a read error of a much larger clone one base away. The V and J genes are TRBV7-2 and TRBJ2-7; no firm D call. The CDR3 extends over 15 amino acids. Germline lookup yields CDR1 SGHTA and CDR2 FQGNSA. The CDR3, as DNA: TGTGCCGGCAGCCCTCGGGTCCAAAGCTCCTACGAGCAGTACTTC. Translation: CAGSPRVQSSYEQYF.

The gene calls are TRBV19 and TRBJ2-7, with D possibly matching TRBD1 (5 bases). V shed 1 base and J shed 4 bases, with 11 bases lying between them. Per the germline V gene, CDR1 is LNHDA and CDR2 is SQIVND (reference sequence). CDR3 size: 14 residues. The CDR3 bases are TGTGCCAGTAGTATAGGGGGCGACCCATACGAGCAGTACTTC. Translation: CASSIGGDPYEQYF.

This sequence joins TRBV12-3 or TRBV12-4 and TRBJ2-7; tentative D call: TRBD2 (6 bases). V was shortened by 3 bases and J by 3 bases, with 15 bases between the two germline ends. CDR3 length: 15 amino acids. Here the CDR3 reads CASSLFGGAIYEQYF. The CDR3 DNA follows: TGTGCCAGCAGTTTGTTCGGGGGAGCGATCTACGAGCAGTACTTC.

At least ten counts were recorded for this clonotype. The gene calls are TRBV28 and TRBJ1-5; no firm D call. The CDR3 extends over 12 amino acids. With 3 bases removed from V and 6 bases from J, the gap between germline ends came to 6 bases. Germline CDR1 is MDHEN and CDR2 is SYDVKM. CDR3 amino acids: CASSLKPQPQHF. The CDR3 nucleotides read TGTGCCAGCAGTTTGAAGCCTCAGCCCCAGCATTTT.

This clonotype was seen only a few times. The rearrangement uses TRBV19 and TRBJ2-7; 8 bases align to TRBD1. CDR3 length equals 14 residues. The V segment lost 7 bases and the J segment 6 bases; nucleotides outside the gene matches: 11. The germline V gene encodes CDR1 LNHDA and CDR2 SQIVND (reference sequence). CDR3 sequence (DNA): TGTGCCAGTACACCGCGGGACAGGATTTTCGAGCAGTACTTC. It translates to CASTPRDRIFEQYF. The full variable domain, rest sourced from reference TRBV19 and TRBJ2-7, is DGGITQSPKYLFRKEGQNVTLSCEQNLNHDAMYWYRQDPGQGLRLIYYSQIVNDFQKGDIAEGYSVSREKKESFPLTVTSAQKNPTAFYLCASTPRDRIFEQYFGPGTRLTVT.